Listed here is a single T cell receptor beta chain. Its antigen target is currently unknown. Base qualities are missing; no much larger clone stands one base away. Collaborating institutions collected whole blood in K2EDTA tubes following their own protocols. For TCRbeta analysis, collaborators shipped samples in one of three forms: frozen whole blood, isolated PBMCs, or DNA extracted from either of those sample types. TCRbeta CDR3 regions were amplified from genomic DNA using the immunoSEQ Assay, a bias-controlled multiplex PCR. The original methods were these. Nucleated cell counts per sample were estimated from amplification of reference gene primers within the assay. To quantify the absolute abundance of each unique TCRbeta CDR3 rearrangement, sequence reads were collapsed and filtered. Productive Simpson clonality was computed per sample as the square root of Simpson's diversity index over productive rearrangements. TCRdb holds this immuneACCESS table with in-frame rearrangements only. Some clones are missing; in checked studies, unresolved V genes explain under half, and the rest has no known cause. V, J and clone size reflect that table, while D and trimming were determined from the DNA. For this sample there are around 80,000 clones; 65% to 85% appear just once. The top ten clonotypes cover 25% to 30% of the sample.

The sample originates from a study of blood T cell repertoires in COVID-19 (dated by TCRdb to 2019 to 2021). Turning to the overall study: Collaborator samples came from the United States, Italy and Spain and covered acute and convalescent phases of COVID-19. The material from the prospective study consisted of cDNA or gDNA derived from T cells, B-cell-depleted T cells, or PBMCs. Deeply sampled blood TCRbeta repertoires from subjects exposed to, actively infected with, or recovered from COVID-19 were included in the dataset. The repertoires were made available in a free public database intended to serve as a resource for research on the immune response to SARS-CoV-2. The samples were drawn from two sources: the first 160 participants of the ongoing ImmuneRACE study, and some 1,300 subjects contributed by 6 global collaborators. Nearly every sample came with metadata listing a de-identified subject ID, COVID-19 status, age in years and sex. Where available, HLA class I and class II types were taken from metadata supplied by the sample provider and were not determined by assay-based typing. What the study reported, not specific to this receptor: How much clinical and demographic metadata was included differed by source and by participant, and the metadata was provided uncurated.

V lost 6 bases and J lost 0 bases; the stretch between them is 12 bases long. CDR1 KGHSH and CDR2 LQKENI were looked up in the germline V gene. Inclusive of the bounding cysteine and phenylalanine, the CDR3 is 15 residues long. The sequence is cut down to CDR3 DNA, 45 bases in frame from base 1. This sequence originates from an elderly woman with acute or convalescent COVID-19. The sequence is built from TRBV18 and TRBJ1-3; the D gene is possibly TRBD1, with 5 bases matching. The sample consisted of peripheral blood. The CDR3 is CASSPTANSGNTIYF. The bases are TGTGCCAGCTCTCCGACAGCGAACTCTGGAAACACCATATATTTT. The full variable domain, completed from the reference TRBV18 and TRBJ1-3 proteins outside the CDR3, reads NAGVMQNPRHLVRRRGQEARLRCSPMKGHSHVYWYRQLPEEGLKFMVYLQKENIIDESGMPKERFSAEFPKEGPSILRIQQVVRGDSAAYFCASSPTANSGNTIYFGEGSWLTVV.